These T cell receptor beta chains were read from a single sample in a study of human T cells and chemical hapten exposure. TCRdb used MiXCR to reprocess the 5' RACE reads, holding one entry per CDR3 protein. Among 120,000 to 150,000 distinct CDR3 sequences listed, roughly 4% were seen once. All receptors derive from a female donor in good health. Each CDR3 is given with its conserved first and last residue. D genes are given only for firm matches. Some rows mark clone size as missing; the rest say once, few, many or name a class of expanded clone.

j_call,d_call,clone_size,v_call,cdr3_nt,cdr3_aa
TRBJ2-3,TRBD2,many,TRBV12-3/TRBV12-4,TGTGCCAGCAGTTTAGGAGCGGGGGCGGCAGATACGCAGTATTTT,CASSLGAGAADTQYF
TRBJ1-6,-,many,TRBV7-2,TGTGCCAGCAGCTCCCCTCGGATCTATAATTCACCCCTCCACTTT,CASSSPRIYNSPLHF
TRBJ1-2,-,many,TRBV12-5,TGTGCTAGTGGTTTGCCCAAAGGCAGGTGGGGCTACACCTTC,CASGLPKGRWGYTF
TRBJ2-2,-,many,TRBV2,TGTGCCAGCAGTGGGTTACCGGGACACCGGAACACCGGGGAGCTGTTTTTT,CASSGLPGHRNTGELFF
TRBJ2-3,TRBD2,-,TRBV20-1,TGCAGTGCGTCCGGGACTAGTCATCGGTATTTT,CSASGTSHRYF
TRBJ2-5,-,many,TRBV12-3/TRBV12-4,TGTGCCAGCAGCCACCGAGGTAGGGGACGAGAGCAAGAGACCCAGTACTTC,CASSHRGRGREQETQYF
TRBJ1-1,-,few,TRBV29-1,TGCAGCGTTGTACCGGGGAGGGGGAGCACTGAAGCTTTCTTT,CSVVPGRGSTEAFF
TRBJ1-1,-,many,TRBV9,TGTGCCAGCAGCGGAAAACCCGGCACTGAAGCTTTCTTT,CASSGKPGTEAFF
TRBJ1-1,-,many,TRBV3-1,TGTGCCAGCAGCCAATCGGGCCCAGAAGCTTTCTTT,CASSQSGPEAFF
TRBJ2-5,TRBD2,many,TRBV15,TGTGCCACCAGCAGAGATAGGACTAGGGTAGAGACCCAGTACTTC,CATSRDRTRVETQYF
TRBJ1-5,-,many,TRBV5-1,TGCGCCAGCAGCTTGGGGGGTAATAGCAATCAGCCCCAGCATTTT,CASSLGGNSNQPQHF
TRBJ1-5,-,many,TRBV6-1,TGTGCCAGCAGTGAGGGACAACAACAGCCCCAGCATTTT,CASSEGQQQPQHF
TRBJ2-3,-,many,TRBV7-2,TGTGCCAGCAGCCTAGGGGGGGCCCGGGATACGCAGTATTTT,CASSLGGARDTQYF
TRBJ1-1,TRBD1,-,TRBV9,TGTGCCAGCAGCTTTTCAGGGGGCCATAGGAACACTGAAGCTTTCTTT,CASSFSGGHRNTEAFF
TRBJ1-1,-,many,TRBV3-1,TGTGCCAGCAGCCATTCCCCAGTATCGAACACTGAAGCTTTCTTT,CASSHSPVSNTEAFF
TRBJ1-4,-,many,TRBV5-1,TGCGCCAGCAGCTTGGACGGGTATGAAAAACTGTTTTTT,CASSLDGYEKLFF
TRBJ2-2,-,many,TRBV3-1,TGTGCCAGCAGCCAAGCGGGGGTCGACACCGGGGAGCTGTTTTTT,CASSQAGVDTGELFF
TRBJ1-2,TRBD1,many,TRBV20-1,TGCAGTGCTACAGGACAGGGTTTCTATGGCTACACCTTC,CSATGQGFYGYTF
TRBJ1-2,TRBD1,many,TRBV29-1,TGCAGCGTTAGGGGACAGGTGAAAGGCTACACCTTC,CSVRGQVKGYTF
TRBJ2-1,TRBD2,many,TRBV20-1,TGCAGTGTCTTACTGACTAGCGGGGGGCGAGGTGAGCAGTTCTTC,CSVLLTSGGRGEQFF
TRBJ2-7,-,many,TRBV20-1,TGCAGTGCTGCCGGGACCCTGTCGCGGGAGCAGTACTTC,CSAAGTLSREQYF
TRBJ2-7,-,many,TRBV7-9,TGTGCCACACACGACCTTGGTTACGAGCAGTACTTC,CATHDLGYEQYF
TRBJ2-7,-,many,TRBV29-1,TGCAGCGTTCGGCCAGAGGCCTACGAGCAGTACTTC,CSVRPEAYEQYF
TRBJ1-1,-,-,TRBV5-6,TGTGCCAGCAGTACAGTCATGAACACTGAAGCTTTCTTT,CASSTVMNTEAFF
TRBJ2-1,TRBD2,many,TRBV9,TGTGCCAGCAGCGGACTCCCGGGACTAGGCAATGAGCAGTTCTTC,CASSGLPGLGNEQFF
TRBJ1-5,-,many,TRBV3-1,TGTGCCAGCAGCCAAACTCGGACACCCGAAAGGCCCCAGCATTTT,CASSQTRTPERPQHF
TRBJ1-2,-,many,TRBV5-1,TGCGCCAGCAGCTTGGACGATCCGGCCTATGGCTACACCTTC,CASSLDDPAYGYTF
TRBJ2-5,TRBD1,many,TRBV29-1,TGCAGCGTTGTGACGACAGGGGGCGCGGAGACCCAGTACTTC,CSVVTTGGAETQYF
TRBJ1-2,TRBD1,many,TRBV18,TGTGCCAGCTCACTTCCGGGACAGGGGGCGGATGGCTACACCTTC,CASSLPGQGADGYTF
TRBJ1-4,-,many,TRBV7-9,TGTGCCAGCAGCCCTTGGCCGCCGGTGGCTAATGAAAAACTGTTTTTT,CASSPWPPVANEKLFF
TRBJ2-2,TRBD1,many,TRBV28,TGTGCCAGCAGTTTCCGGGACAGGTACACCGGGGAGCTGTTTTTT,CASSFRDRYTGELFF
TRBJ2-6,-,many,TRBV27,TGTGCCAGCAGTTTCAGGGTGGCTGGGGCCAACGTCCTGACTTTC,CASSFRVAGANVLTF
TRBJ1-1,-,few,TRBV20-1,TGCAGTGCTTGCAGGACCGAAGCTTTCTTT,CSACRTEAFF
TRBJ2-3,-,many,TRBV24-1,TGTGCCACGCGGGACGACAGCCCTACTAGCACAGATACGCAGTATTTT,CATRDDSPTSTDTQYF
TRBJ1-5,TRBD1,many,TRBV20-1,TGCAGTGCTAGAGAACGACAGGGGATTAGGAGCAATCAGCCCCAGCATTTT,CSARERQGIRSNQPQHF
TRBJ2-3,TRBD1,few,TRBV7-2,TGTGCCAGCAGCGTGACAGGGCTCGGCACAGATACGCAGTATTTT,CASSVTGLGTDTQYF
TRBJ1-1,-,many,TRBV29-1,TGCAGCTCAAGGAGCAGGCCGAACACTGAAGCTTTCTTT,CSSRSRPNTEAFF
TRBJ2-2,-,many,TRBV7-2,TGTGCCAGCATCCACGGACTGGGGAACACCGGGGAGCTGTTTTTT,CASIHGLGNTGELFF
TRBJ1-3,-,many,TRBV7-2,TGTGCCAGCAGCTTAGGGTCCTCTGGAAACACCATATATTTT,CASSLGSSGNTIYF
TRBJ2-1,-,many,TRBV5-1,TGCGCCAGCAGCTTCTATCTGAGGGAGAACAATGAGCAGTTCTTC,CASSFYLRENNEQFF
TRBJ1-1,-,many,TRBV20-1,TGCAGTGCCGAACAGGGTGGAACTGAAGCTTTCTTT,CSAEQGGTEAFF
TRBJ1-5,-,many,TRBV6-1,TGTGCCAGCAGGACTAATCGGGATCAGCCCCAGCATTTT,CASRTNRDQPQHF
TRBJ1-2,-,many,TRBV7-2,TGTGCCAGCAGCTCGCCGGGACAACTAAGCTATGGCTACACCTTC,CASSSPGQLSYGYTF